This is a list of T cell receptor beta chains from one sample in a study of CD8 T cells in Susac syndrome. TCRdb passed the immunoSEQ multiplex PCR reads through MiXCR, listing each CDR3 protein once. The sample carries 250,000 to 350,000 distinct CDR3 sequences, approximately 84% recorded once. The source material was CD8+ T cells from PBMCs. The receptors stem from a human donor with multiple sclerosis. Both conserved end residues are part of each CDR3. A D gene is named only where the DNA matches it firmly. For some rows the clone size is stated as once, few or many, or as a class when expanded; others skip it.

abundance: .; d_gene: TRBD1; v_gene: TRBV12-3/TRBV12-4; j_gene: TRBJ2-2; CDR3nt: TGTGCCAGCAGTTTGGCAGGGGGCGCCCCCGGGGAGCTGTTTTTT; CDR3aa: CASSLAGGAPGELFF
abundance: .; d_gene: .; v_gene: TRBV15; j_gene: TRBJ2-1; CDR3nt: TGTGCCACCAGCTCACTCTCACAGTACAATGAGCAGTTCTTC; CDR3aa: CATSSLSQYNEQFF
abundance: .; d_gene: .; v_gene: TRBV19; j_gene: TRBJ1-5; CDR3nt: TGTGCCAGTAGTATCATGTTCGGGGGTGATCAGCCCCAGCATTTT; CDR3aa: CASSIMFGGDQPQHF
abundance: .; d_gene: .; v_gene: TRBV2; j_gene: TRBJ2-3; CDR3nt: TGTGCCAGCATTCGCTCCGGAAATACGCAGTATTTT; CDR3aa: CASIRSGNTQYF
abundance: .; d_gene: .; v_gene: TRBV20-1; j_gene: TRBJ1-1; CDR3nt: TGCAGTGCTAGCAGCGGATGGCACTCTTATAGCGACAGGAACACTGAAGCTTTCTTT; CDR3aa: CSASSGWHSYSDRNTEAFF
abundance: .; d_gene: .; v_gene: TRBV2; j_gene: TRBJ2-2; CDR3nt: TGTGCCAGCAGTGAAGGCTACAACACCGGGGAGCTGTTTTTT; CDR3aa: CASSEGYNTGELFF
abundance: .; d_gene: .; v_gene: TRBV30; j_gene: TRBJ2-6; CDR3nt: TGTGCCTGGATGCGAATATCTGGGGCCAACGTCCTGACTTTC; CDR3aa: CAWMRISGANVLTF
abundance: .; d_gene: .; v_gene: TRBV7-7; j_gene: TRBJ2-1; CDR3nt: TGTGCTAGCAGCTTTAGCGTGCCTAGCGAGGGAGCCAGGCAGTTCTTC; CDR3aa: CASSFSVPSEGARQFF
abundance: .; d_gene: .; v_gene: TRBV6-5; j_gene: TRBJ2-5; CDR3nt: TGTGCCAGCAGTTACGACGGAGAAGAGACCCAGTACTTC; CDR3aa: CASSYDGEETQYF
abundance: once; d_gene: TRBD2; v_gene: TRBV9; j_gene: TRBJ2-5; CDR3nt: TGTGCCAGCAGCGGATATAGCGGGAGAGGGACCCAGTACTTC; CDR3aa: CASSGYSGRGTQYF
abundance: .; d_gene: .; v_gene: TRBV4-1; j_gene: TRBJ2-1; CDR3nt: TGCGCCAGCAGCCAGAGACTCCTTCGGGACAATGAGCAGTTCTTC; CDR3aa: CASSQRLLRDNEQFF
abundance: .; d_gene: .; v_gene: TRBV27; j_gene: TRBJ2-5; CDR3nt: TGTGCCAGCAGTACACTCCGGGGGCCAGAGACCCAGTACTTC; CDR3aa: CASSTLRGPETQYF
abundance: few; d_gene: .; v_gene: TRBV6-5; j_gene: TRBJ2-7; CDR3nt: TGTGCCAGCAGTTACTCAGAGAATCCCTACGAGCAGTACTTC; CDR3aa: CASSYSENPYEQYF
abundance: .; d_gene: .; v_gene: TRBV9; j_gene: TRBJ2-7; CDR3nt: TGTGCCAGCAGCGTAGACCGGGACCGGAATTACGAGCAGTACTTC; CDR3aa: CASSVDRDRNYEQYF
abundance: .; d_gene: .; v_gene: TRBV28; j_gene: TRBJ2-1; CDR3nt: TGTGCCAGCAGTATCCTGAAGTTTAGATTCGAGCAGTTCTTC; CDR3aa: CASSILKFRFEQFF
abundance: .; d_gene: TRBD2; v_gene: TRBV7-8; j_gene: TRBJ2-4; CDR3nt: TGTGCCAGCAGCTTACCCAGCGGGGACATTCAGTACTTC; CDR3aa: CASSLPSGDIQYF